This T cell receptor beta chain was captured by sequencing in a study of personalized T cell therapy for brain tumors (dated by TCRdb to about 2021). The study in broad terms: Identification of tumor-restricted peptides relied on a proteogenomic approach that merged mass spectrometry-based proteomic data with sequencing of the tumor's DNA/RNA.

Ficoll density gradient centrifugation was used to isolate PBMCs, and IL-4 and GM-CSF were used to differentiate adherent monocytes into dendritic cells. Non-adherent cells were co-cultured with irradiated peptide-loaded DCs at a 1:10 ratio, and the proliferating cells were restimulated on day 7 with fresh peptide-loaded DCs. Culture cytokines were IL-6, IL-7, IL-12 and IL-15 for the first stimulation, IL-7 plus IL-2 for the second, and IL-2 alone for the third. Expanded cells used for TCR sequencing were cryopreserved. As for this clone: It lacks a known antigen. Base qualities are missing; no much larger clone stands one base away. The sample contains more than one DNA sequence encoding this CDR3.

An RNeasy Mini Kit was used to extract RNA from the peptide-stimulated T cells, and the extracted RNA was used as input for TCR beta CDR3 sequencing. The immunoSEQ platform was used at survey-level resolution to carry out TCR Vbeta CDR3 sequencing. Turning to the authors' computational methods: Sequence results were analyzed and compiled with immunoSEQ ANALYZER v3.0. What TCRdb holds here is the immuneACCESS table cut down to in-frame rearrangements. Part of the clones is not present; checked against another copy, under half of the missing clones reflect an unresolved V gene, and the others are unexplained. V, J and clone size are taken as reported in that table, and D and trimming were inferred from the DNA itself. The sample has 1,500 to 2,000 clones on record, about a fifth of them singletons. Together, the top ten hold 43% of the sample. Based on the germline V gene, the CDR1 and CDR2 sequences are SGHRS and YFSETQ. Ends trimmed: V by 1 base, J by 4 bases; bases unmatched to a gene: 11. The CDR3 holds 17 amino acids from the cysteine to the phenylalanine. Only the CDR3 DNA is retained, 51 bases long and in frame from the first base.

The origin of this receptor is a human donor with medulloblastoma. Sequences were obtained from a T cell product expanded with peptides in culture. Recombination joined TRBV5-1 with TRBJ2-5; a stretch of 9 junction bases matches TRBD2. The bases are TGCGCCAGCAGCTTGTTCGGTGAGGCGGGGGGGCCAGAGACCCAGTACTTC. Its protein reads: CASSLFGEAGGPETQYF.